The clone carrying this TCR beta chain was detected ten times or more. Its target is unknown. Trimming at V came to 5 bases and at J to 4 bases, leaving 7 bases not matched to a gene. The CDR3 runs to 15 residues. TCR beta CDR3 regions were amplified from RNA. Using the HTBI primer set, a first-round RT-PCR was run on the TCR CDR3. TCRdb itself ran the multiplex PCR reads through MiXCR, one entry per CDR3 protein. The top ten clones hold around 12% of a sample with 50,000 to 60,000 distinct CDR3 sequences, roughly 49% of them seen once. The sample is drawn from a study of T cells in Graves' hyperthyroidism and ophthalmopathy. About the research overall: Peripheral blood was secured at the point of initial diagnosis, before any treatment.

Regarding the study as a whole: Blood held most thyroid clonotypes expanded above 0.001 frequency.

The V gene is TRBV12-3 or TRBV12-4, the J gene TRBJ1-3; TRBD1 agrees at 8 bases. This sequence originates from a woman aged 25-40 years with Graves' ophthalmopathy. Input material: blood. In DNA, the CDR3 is TGTGCCAGCAGTGTGGACAGGGTATCCGGAAACACCATATATTTT. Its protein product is CASSVDRVSGNTIYF.